Sequencing of this T cell receptor beta chain was carried out in a study of blood T cell repertoires in COVID-19. Study at large: The cDNA or gDNA used as material had been derived from T cells, B-cell-depleted T cells, or PBMCs.

This clone was recorded once. Grouping used clinical history reported by participants in a survey and questionnaire. The CDR3 runs 14 residues. V lost 7 bases to trimming and J lost 4 bases, with 14 bases between them. Per the germline V gene, CDR1 is SNHLY and CDR2 is FYNNEI. Method: immunoSEQ multiplex PCR; TCRdb's copy keeps in-frame clones and lacks some. The sample lists a few hundred thousand clones; 70% to 90% were seen once. The source material was PBMCs or T cells enriched from blood (not recorded which). This rearrangement joins TRBV2 to TRBJ1-3; D ambiguous. This receptor was taken from a woman under 30 who had been exposed to COVID-19. The chain's CDR3 is CASILLQHGNTIYF. The DNA for the CDR3 is TGTGCCAGCATATTATTACAGCACGGAAACACCATATATTTT.